The clone carrying this T cell receptor beta chain was counted between two and nine times. CDR3 length equals 14 residues. After removal of 3 bases from V and 8 bases from J, the junction contained 5 bases not matched to a gene. Every sample had a minimum of 6 million PBMCs isolated. This sample stems from a study of blood T cells in healthy people across ages. A sample-barcoded 5' primer and a J-beta primer mix were used in a second PCR of roughly 6 to 11 cycles. A template-switch adaptor with 12 random nucleotides tagged each cDNA molecule. TCRdb passed the 5' RACE reads through MiXCR, listing each CDR3 protein once. This sample yields about 1.8 million distinct CDR3 sequences, of which around half are seen a single time; over 2% belongs to the top ten.

Sequencing was performed on blood. This TCR was sampled from a woman in her thirties or forties in good health. This rearrangement joins TRBV12-3 or TRBV12-4 to TRBJ1-4; TRBD1 aligns across 8 bases. Here the CDR3 reads CASSLGQATEKLFF. In DNA, the CDR3 is TGTGCCAGCAGTTTGGGACAGGCCACGGAAAAACTGTTTTTT.